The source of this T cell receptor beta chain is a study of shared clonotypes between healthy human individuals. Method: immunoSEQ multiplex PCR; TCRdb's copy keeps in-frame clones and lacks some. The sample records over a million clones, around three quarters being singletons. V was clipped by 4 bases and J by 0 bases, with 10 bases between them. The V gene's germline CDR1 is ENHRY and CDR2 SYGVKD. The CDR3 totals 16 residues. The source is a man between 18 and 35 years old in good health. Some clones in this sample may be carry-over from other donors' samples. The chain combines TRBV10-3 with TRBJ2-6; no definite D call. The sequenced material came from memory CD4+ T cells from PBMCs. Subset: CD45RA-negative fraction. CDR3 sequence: CAISVGSSSGANVLTF. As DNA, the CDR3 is TGTGCCATCAGTGTTGGCAGCTCCTCTGGGGCCAACGTCCTGACTTTC.